One and the same sample provided the 26 T cell receptor beta chains below, sequenced in a study of blood T cell repertoires in COVID-19. Profiled with immunoSEQ multiplex PCR; TCRdb holds only in-frame clones, not every one. The data hold approximately 400,000 clones, with more than 70% observed a single time. The material sequenced was PBMCs or T cells enriched from blood (not recorded which). These receptors originate from a man between 25 and 39 years old who had recovered from COVID-19.

V is TRBV19 and J is TRBJ2-1; the D gene is possibly TRBD2 (6 bases). There are 15 residues in the CDR3. Trimming pared 5 bases from V and 5 bases from J, leaving 16 bases between. The germline V gene has CDR1 LNHDA and CDR2 SQIVND (reference sequence). The CDR3 loop reads CASSSRAERDNEQFF. The CDR3, as DNA: TGTGCCAGTAGTTCACGAGCGGAGCGGGACAATGAGCAGTTCTTC.

This chain connects TRBV10-1 to TRBJ2-3; 8 positions match TRBD2. In germline, CDR1 is WNHNN, CDR2 SYGVQD (reference sequence). This CDR3 region has 15 residues. The ends lost 3 bases at V and 4 bases at J; junction bases unmatched: 6. As DNA, the CDR3 is TGCGCCAGCAGTGACCCGGGGGGGCCGTCAGATACGCAGTATTTT. Translated, it gives CASSDPGGPSDTQYF.

The chain couples TRBV7-8 to TRBJ2-3, with 9 positions matching TRBD2. The CDR3 contains 15 residues. With 1 base clipped from V and 6 bases from J, the junction kept 5 bases outside the gene matches. The germline CDR1 and CDR2 sequences are SGHVS and FQNEAQ. CDR3: CASSLGRGGSDTQYF. The DNA of the CDR3 is TGTGCCAGCAGCTTAGGGCGGGGGGGCTCGGATACGCAGTATTTT.

The chain combines TRBV21-1 with TRBJ2-7; the DNA was not used to check the table's D call, TRBD2. TRBV21-1 is a recognized pseudogene. The CDR3 loop spans 15 amino acids. The DNA of the CDR3 is TGTGCCAGCAGCAAAGGGACTAGCGGGCGTAACGAGCAGTACTTC. Translated: CASSKGTSGRNEQYF.

The chain links TRBV19 to TRBJ1-1; D not resolved. Germline V lookup: CDR1 LNHDA, CDR2 SQIVND (reference sequence). The length of the CDR3 is 14 residues. Trimming shortened V by 5 bases and J by 0 bases, and 10 bases separated the two germline ends. DNA for the CDR3: TGTGCCAGTAGTTCAAGCTATTTGAACACTGAAGCTTTCTTT. It translates to CASSSSYLNTEAFF.

This chain uses TRBV3-1 (or the pseudogene TRBV3-2) with TRBJ1-1; unclear D gene. The germline V gene has CDR1 LGHDT and CDR2 YNNKEL (reference sequence). This CDR3 has 12 amino acids. V was clipped by 3 bases and J by 10 bases, with 12 bases between them. The CDR3 loop is CASSQVREAAFF. CDR3 nucleotides: TGTGCCAGCAGCCAGGTACGGGAGGCAGCTTTCTTT.

The V and J genes are TRBV6-5 and TRBJ1-2; D is unresolved. The ends were cut back, 6 bases at V and 4 bases at J, with 9 bases in the middle. Per the germline V gene, CDR1 is MNHEY and CDR2 is SVGAGI. The CDR3 runs 12 residues. The CDR3 coding sequence is TGTGCCAGCAGGTGGAGTGCCTATGGCTACACCTTC. This translates into CASRWSAYGYTF.

V and J are TRBV27 and TRBJ2-7, with 11 bases identical to TRBD2. Losses at the gene ends were 0 bases for V and 4 bases for J; bases not matched to a gene: 8. Germline lookup yields CDR1 MNHEY and CDR2 SMNVEV (reference sequence). CDR3 length: 17 residues. The CDR3 here is CASSLSASGGYSYEQYF. In nucleotides, the CDR3 is TGTGCCAGCAGTTTATCGGCTAGCGGGGGGTATTCATACGAGCAGTACTTC.

The chain couples TRBV5-4 to TRBJ1-4; the D gene is possibly TRBD1 (5 bases). Trimming stripped 2 bases from V and 2 bases from J, with 10 bases between. CDR3 length equals 15 residues. From germline, CDR1 is SGHNT and CDR2 YYREEE (reference sequence). The CDR3 DNA follows: TGTGCCAGCAGCTTTGGGGGGACTACTAATGAAAAACTGTTTTTT. This codes for CASSFGGTTNEKLFF.

The genes are TRBV15 and TRBJ1-1; no clear D gene. CDR3 length equals 11 residues. The V gene lost 0 bases and the J gene lost 9 bases, with 5 bases spanning the gap. Germline V CDR1 and CDR2: LNHNV, YYDKDF (reference sequence). The CDR3 coding sequence is TGTGCCACCAGCAGAGATGAGAAAGCTTTCTTT. This gives the protein CATSRDEKAFF.

This clone was observed a handful of times. The genes are TRBV29-1 and TRBJ2-3, with unresolved D. Germline V gives CDR1 SQVTM, CDR2 ANQGSEA. CDR3 length equals 13 residues. V was shortened by 4 bases and J by 1 base, with 9 bases between the two germline ends. CDR3 loop: CSVGGGGTDTQYF. CDR3 in DNA: TGCAGCGTTGGCGGCGGCGGCACAGATACGCAGTATTTT.

The chain employs TRBV7-9 and TRBJ1-5; 9 bases map to TRBD1. The V gene end was trimmed by 6 bases and the J gene end by 3 bases; junction bases not matched to a gene: 6. The CDR3 covers 15 residues. Germline-derived CDR1 and CDR2 are SEHNR and FQNEAQ (reference sequence). The CDR3: CASSWTGASNQPQHF. Written as DNA, the CDR3 is TGTGCCAGCAGTTGGACAGGGGCTTCCAATCAGCCCCAGCATTTT.

The genes are TRBV5-4 and TRBJ1-2; TRBD1 matches 10 bases. J gave up 8 bases and V 5 bases, and 6 bases lay outside the gene matches. There are 13 residues in the CDR3. CDR1 and CDR2 (germline): SGHNT, YYREEE (reference sequence). CDR3 residues: CASRLPGQGGYTF. Written as DNA, the CDR3 is TGTGCCAGCAGGCTGCCGGGACAGGGGGGCTACACCTTC.

As to this clone: At one end the junction does not follow the germline gene, possibly because of a read error. The V gene is TRBV5-5, the J gene TRBJ1-2; TRBD1 is a possible D gene (6 bases). In germline, CDR1 is SGHKS, CDR2 YYEKEE (reference sequence). This CDR3 comprises 15 residues. The CDR3 DNA is TGTGCCAGCAGGTTGGGGCCAGGGGAGTACTATGGCTACACCTTC. It is translated as CASRLGPGEYYGYTF.

Details on this clone: This specimen includes other DNA sequences encoding the same CDR3. The J gene is TRBJ1-1, the V gene TRBV19; 9 nucleotides align to TRBD1. The CDR3 contains 12 residues. With V trimmed by 6 bases and J by 7 bases, 3 bases remained unmatched. Per germline, CDR1 LNHDA and CDR2 SQIVND (reference sequence). CDR3 in amino acids: CASRQGAGEAFF. CDR3 sequence (DNA): TGTGCCAGTAGACAGGGGGCTGGTGAAGCTTTCTTT.

J is TRBJ1-2 and V is TRBV6-5; D is undetermined. Germline-derived CDR1 and CDR2 are MNHEY and SVGAGI. This CDR3 has 14 residues. V was cut by 2 bases and J by 4 bases, with 11 bases left in between. DNA for the CDR3: TGTGCCAGCAGTTACGGTGGCGGATTCTATGGCTACACCTTC. Its protein is CASSYGGGFYGYTF.

The chain couples TRBV10-2 to TRBJ2-1; tentative D call: TRBD2 (6 bases). Trimming removed 2 bases at V and 0 bases at J, with 17 bases between. Per germline, CDR1 WSHSY and CDR2 SAAADI. This CDR3 spans 18 amino acids. The CDR3 nucleotides read TGCGCCAGCAGTGAGGGGGGACTGGAGAATCTCTCCTACAATGAGCAGTTCTTC. Amino acid sequence: CASSEGGLENLSYNEQFF.

The chain carries TRBV11-2 and TRBJ1-1; TRBD1 is a possible D gene (5 bases). The CDR3 extends over 14 amino acids. V was cut by 1 base and J by 6 bases, with 12 bases left in between. The germline CDR1 and CDR2 sequences are SGHAT and FQNNGV. The DNA for the CDR3 is TGTGCCAGCAGCTTAGTAGGGGAAGGAGCTGAAGCTTTCTTT. Its translation is CASSLVGEGAEAFF.

The CDR3: CASSLRGGTDTQYF. CDR3 DNA: TGTGCCAGCAGCTTGCGGGGAGGCACAGATACGCAGTATTTT. The chain joins TRBV7-3 to TRBJ2-3; the D gene is possibly TRBD2 (6 bases). There are 14 residues in the CDR3. Germline CDR1 SGHTA, CDR2 FQGTGA. V was clipped by 3 bases and J by 1 base, with 8 bases between them.

Comment on this clone: Additional DNA sequences in this sample encode the identical CDR3. This chain links TRBV6-1 with TRBJ1-2; 8 bases are a match to TRBD1. CDR1 MNHNS and CDR2 SASEGT come from the germline V gene. V gave up 2 bases and J gave up 2 bases; unmatched junction bases: 4. CDR3 length: 15 residues. The CDR3 region is CASSERTGPNYGYTF. In nucleotides, the CDR3 is TGTGCCAGCAGTGAACGGACAGGGCCGAACTATGGCTACACCTTC.

This rearrangement joins TRBV14 to TRBJ2-2, with 8 bases lining up with TRBD2. V lost 5 bases and J lost 4; bases outside the gene matches: 12. The V gene's germline CDR1 is SGHDN and CDR2 FVKESK. The CDR3 totals 17 residues. CDR3 sequence reads: CASSFGGTRKITGELFF. CDR3 bases: TGTGCCAGCAGCTTCGGAGGGACTAGGAAGATCACCGGGGAGCTGTTTTTT.

The rearrangement links TRBV4-3 to TRBJ1-4, with D possibly matching TRBD1 (5 bases). The V and J ends lost 0 bases and 7 bases respectively, with 9 bases between them. Germline V CDR1 and CDR2: LGHNA, YSLEER. CDR3 length: 14 amino acids. The CDR3 spells CASSQEGRVEKLFF. The CDR3 DNA reads as TGCGCCAGCAGCCAAGAGGGGCGCGTTGAAAAACTGTTTTTT.

The CDR3 nucleotides read TGTGCCAGCAGCTTGGCATCGGGGATGAGCTATGGCTACACCTTC. Translating gives CASSLASGMSYGYTF. The chain joins TRBV5-5 to TRBJ1-2; no clear D. The CDR3 is made up of 15 amino acids. Trimming pared 0 bases from V and 4 bases from J, leaving 13 bases between. The germline V gene has CDR1 SGHKS and CDR2 YYEKEE (reference sequence).

Turning to this clone: The identical CDR3 is also encoded by other nucleotide sequences in the sample. V and J are TRBV9 and TRBJ2-1, with 9 bases aligning to TRBD1. The CDR3 runs 15 residues. Trimming cost V 0 bases and J 4 bases; bases outside gene matches: 2. The germline gives CDR1 SGDLS, CDR2 YYNGEE. This CDR3 is CASSVGQGGYNEQFF. For the CDR3, the DNA is TGTGCCAGCAGCGTAGGACAGGGGGGGTACAATGAGCAGTTCTTC.

V gene TRBV2 combines with J gene TRBJ1-5, with TRBD1 matching 7 bases. In germline, CDR1 is SNHLY, CDR2 FYNNEI. The CDR3 has 14 residues. J lost 4 bases, V lost 6 bases, and 6 bases had no gene match. Here the CDR3 reads CASRLGTDNQPQHF. The CDR3 bases are TGTGCCAGCAGGCTCGGGACAGATAATCAGCCCCAGCATTTT.

The gene calls are TRBV5-4 and TRBJ1-3; possibly TRBD1 for D (5 bases). Germline assignment: CDR1 SGHNT and CDR2 YYREEE (reference sequence). With 4 bases removed from V and 4 bases from J, the gap between germline ends came to 18 bases. This CDR3 spans 16 amino acids. The CDR3 reads CASSREEGLPGNTIYF. The CDR3 DNA follows: TGTGCCAGCAGCCGAGAGGAGGGGTTACCGGGAAACACCATATATTTT.